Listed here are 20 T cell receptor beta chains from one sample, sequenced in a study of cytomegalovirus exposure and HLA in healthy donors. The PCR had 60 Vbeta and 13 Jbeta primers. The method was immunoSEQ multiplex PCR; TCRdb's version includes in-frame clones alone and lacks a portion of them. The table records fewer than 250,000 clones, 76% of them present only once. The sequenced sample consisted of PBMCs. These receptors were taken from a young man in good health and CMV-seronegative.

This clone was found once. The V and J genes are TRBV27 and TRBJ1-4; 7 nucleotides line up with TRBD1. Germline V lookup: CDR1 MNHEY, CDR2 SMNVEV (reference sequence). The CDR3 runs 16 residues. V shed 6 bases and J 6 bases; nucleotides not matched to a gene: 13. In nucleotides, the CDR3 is TGTGCCAGCAGACCCTCATCGGGACAGAGGCATGAAAAACTGTTTTTT. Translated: CASRPSSGQRHEKLFF.

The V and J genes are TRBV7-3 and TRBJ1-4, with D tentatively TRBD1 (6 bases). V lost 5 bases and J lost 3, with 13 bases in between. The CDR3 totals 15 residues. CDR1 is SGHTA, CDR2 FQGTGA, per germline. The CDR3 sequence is CASSPRGAANEKLFF. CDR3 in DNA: TGTGCCAGCAGCCCCAGGGGAGCGGCTAATGAAAAACTGTTTTTT.

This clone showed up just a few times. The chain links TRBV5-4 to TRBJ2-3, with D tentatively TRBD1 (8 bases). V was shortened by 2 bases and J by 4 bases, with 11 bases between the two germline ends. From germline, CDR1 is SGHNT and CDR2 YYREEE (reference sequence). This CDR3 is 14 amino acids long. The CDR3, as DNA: TGTGCCAGCAGCTTACAGGGGGGGCCAGATACGCAGTATTTT. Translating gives CASSLQGGPDTQYF.

The CDR3 nucleotides are TGTGCCAGCAGCTTAGATCGCGTAGACTATGGCTACACCTTC. Protein product: CASSLDRVDYGYTF. The chain has TRBV11-1 and TRBJ1-2; D gene unclear. Between the trimmed V and J ends, which lost 1 base and 3 bases, there was a span of 9 bases. Germline CDR1 and CDR2: SGHAT and FQDESV (reference sequence). The CDR3 totals 14 residues.

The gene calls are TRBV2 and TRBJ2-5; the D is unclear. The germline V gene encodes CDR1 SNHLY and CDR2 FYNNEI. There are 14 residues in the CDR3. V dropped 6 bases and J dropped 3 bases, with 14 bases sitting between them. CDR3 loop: CASRFTSTEETQYF. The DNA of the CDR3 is TGTGCCAGCAGATTTACGAGCACAGAAGAGACCCAGTACTTC. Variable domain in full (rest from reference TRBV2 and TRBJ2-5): EPEVTQTPSHQVTQMGQEVILRCVPISNHLYFYWYRQILGQKVEFLVSFYNNEISEKSEIFDDQFSVERPDGSNFTLKIRSTKLEDSAMYFCASRFTSTEETQYFGPGTRLLVL.

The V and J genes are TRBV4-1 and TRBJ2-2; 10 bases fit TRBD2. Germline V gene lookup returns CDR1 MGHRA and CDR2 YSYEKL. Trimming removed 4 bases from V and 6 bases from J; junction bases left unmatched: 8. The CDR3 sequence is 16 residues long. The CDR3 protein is CASSPSASGSPGELFF. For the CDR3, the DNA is TGCGCCAGCAGCCCCTCCGCTAGCGGGAGTCCCGGGGAGCTGTTTTTT.

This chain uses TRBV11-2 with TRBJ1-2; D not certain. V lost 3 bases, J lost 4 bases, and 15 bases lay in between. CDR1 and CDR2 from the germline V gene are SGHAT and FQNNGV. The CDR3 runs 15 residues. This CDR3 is CASSFLPSRGYGYTF. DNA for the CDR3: TGTGCCAGCAGCTTCCTGCCTTCCCGGGGCTATGGCTACACCTTC.

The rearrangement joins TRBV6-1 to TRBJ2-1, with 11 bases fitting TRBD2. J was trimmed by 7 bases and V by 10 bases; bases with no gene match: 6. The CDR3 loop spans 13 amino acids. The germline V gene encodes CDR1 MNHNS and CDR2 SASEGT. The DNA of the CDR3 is TGTGCCAACCGACCTAGCGGGGGGAATGAGCAGTTCTTC. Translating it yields CANRPSGGNEQFF.

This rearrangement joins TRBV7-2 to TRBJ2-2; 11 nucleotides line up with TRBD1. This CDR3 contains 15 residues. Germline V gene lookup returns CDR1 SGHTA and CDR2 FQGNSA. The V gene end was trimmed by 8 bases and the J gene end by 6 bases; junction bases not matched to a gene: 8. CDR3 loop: CASRPGQGASGELFF. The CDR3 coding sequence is TGTGCCAGCCGTCCTGGACAGGGGGCATCCGGGGAGCTGTTTTTT.

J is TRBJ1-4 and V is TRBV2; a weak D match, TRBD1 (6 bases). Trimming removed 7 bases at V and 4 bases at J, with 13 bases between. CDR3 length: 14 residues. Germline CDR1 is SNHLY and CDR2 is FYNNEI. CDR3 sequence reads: CASKPGHRNEKLFF. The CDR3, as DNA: TGTGCCAGCAAACCGGGACACCGTAATGAAAAACTGTTTTTT.

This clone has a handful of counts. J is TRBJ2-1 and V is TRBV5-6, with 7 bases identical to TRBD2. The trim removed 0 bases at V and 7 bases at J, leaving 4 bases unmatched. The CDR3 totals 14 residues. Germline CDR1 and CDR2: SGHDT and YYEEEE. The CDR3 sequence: CASSLVAGVNEQFF. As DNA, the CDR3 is TGTGCCAGCAGCTTGGTTGCGGGAGTAAATGAGCAGTTCTTC.

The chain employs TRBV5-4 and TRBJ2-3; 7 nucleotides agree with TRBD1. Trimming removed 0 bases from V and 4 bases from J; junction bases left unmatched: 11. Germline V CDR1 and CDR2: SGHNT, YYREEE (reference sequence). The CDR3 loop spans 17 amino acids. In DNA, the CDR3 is TGTGCCAGCAGCTTGGACACAGGGGTTCTGTTCGCAGATACGCAGTATTTT. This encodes CASSLDTGVLFADTQYF.

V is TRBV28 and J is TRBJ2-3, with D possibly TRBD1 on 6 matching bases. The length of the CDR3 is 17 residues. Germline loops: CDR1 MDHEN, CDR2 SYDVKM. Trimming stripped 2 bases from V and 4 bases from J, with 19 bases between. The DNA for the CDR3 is TGTGCCAGCAGTTTAAGTTACAGGGTGGGGGCCCCAGATACGCAGTATTTT. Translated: CASSLSYRVGAPDTQYF.

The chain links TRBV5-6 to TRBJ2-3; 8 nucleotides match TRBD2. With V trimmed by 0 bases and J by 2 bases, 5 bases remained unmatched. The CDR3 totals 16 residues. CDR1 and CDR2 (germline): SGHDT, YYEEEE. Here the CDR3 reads CASSLELAVYTDTQYF. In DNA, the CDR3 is TGTGCCAGCAGCTTGGAACTAGCGGTTTACACAGATACGCAGTATTTT.

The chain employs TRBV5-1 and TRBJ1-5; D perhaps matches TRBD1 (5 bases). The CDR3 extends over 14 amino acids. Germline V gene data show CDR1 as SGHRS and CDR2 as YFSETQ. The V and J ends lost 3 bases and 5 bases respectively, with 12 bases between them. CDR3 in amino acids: CASSSRGGDQPQHF. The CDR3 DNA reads TGCGCCAGCAGCTCCCGGGGGGGGGATCAGCCCCAGCATTTT.

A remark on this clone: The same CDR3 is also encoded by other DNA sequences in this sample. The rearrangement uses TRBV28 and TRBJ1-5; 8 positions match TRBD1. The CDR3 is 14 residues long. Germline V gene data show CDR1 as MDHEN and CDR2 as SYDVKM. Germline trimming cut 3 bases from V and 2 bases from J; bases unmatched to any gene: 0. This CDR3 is CASSLGQGNQPQHF. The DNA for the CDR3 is TGTGCCAGCAGTTTGGGACAGGGCAATCAGCCCCAGCATTTT.

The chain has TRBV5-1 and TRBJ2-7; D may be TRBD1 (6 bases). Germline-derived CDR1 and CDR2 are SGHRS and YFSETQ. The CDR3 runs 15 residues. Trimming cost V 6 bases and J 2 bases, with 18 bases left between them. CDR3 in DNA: TGCGCCAGCAACAACCCGACAGGTCTCACCTACGAGCAGTACTTC. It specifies CASNNPTGLTYEQYF.

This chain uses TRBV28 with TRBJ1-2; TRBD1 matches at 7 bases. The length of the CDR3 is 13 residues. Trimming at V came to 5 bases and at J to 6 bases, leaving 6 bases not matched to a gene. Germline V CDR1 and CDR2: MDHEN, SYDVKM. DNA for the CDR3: TGTGCCAGCAGTGACGGTACAGGGGATGGCTACACCTTC. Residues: CASSDGTGDGYTF.

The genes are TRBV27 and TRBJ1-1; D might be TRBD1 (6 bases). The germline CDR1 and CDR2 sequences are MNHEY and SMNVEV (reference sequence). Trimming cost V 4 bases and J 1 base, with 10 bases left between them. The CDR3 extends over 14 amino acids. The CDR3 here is CASSSYRANTEAFF. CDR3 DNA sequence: TGTGCCAGCAGTTCATACAGGGCGAACACTGAAGCTTTCTTT.

CDR3 sequence (DNA): TGTGCCACAGGACTAGCGGGAGACTACGAGCAGTACTTC. Encoded protein: CATGLAGDYEQYF. V gene TRBV6-1 combines with J gene TRBJ2-7; 13 bases line up with TRBD2. Per germline, CDR1 MNHNS and CDR2 SASEGT. The J segment lost 3 bases and the V segment lost 10 bases, leaving 3 bases of the junction unmatched. This CDR3 has 13 amino acids.